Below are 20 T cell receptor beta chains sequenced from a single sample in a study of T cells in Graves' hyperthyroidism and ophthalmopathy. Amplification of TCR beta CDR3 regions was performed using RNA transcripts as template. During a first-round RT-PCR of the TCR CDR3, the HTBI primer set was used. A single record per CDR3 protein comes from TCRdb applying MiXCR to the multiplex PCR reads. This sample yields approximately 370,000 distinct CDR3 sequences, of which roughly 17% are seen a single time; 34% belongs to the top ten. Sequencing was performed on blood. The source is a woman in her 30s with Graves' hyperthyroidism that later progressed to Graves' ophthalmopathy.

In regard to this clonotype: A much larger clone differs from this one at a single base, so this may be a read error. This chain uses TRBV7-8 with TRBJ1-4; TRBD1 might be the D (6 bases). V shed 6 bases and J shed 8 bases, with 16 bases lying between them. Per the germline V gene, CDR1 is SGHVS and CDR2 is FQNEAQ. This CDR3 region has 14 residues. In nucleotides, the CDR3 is TGTGCCAGCAGGCCACAGGGTGGAGGCGAAAAACTGTTTTTT. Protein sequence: CASRPQGGGEKLFF.

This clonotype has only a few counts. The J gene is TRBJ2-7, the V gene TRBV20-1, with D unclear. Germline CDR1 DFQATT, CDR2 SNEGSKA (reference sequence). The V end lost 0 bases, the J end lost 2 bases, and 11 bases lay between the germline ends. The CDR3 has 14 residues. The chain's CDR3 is CSAREDETPYEQYF. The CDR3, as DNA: TGCAGTGCTAGAGAAGACGAAACCCCCTACGAGCAGTACTTC.

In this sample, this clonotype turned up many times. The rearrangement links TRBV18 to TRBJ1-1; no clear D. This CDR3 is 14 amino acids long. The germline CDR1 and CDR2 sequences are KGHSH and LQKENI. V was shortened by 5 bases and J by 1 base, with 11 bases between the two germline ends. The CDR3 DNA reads TGTGCCAGCTCAAGTAAGGAGTGGAACACTGAAGCTTTCTTT. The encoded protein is CASSSKEWNTEAFF.

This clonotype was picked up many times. The CDR3 DNA follows: TGTGCCAGCACTCGACTCGGGACGAGAAGCTACAATGAGCAGTTCTTC. This translates into CASTRLGTRSYNEQFF. The gene calls are TRBV28 and TRBJ2-1; tentatively, D is TRBD1 or TRBD2 (5 bases each). Germline CDR1 MDHEN, CDR2 SYDVKM. The CDR3 spans 16 residues. Trimming pared 7 bases from V and 3 bases from J, leaving 19 bases between.

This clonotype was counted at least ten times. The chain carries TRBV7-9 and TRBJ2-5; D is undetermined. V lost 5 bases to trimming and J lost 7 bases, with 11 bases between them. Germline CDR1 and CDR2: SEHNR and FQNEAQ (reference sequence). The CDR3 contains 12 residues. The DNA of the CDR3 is TGTGCCAGCAGCCCCCCCTCGGGGACCCAGTACTTC. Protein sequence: CASSPPSGTQYF. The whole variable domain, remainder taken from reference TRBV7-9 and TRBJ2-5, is DTGVSQNPRHKITKRGQNVTFRCDPISEHNRLYWYRQTLGQGPEFLTYFQNEAQLEKSRLLSDRFSAERPKGSFSTLEIQRTEQGDSAMYLCASSPPSGTQYFGPGTRLLVL.

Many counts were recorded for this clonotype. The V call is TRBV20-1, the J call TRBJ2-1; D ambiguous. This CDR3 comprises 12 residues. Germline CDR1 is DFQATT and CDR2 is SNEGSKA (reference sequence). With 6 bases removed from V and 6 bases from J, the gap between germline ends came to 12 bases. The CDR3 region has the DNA TGCAGTGCCCACCCCACTACCAATGAGCAGTTCTTC. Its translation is CSAHPTTNEQFF.

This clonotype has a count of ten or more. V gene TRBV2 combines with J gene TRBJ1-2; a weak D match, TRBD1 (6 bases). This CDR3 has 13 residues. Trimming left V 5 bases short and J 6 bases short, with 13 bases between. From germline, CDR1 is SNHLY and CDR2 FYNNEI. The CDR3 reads CASSRQARNGYTF. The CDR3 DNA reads TGTGCCAGCAGTCGACAGGCTCGGAATGGCTACACCTTC. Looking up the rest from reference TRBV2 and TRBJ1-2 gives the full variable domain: EPEVTQTPSHQVTQMGQEVILRCVPISNHLYFYWYRQILGQKVEFLVSFYNNEISEKSEIFDDQFSVERPDGSNFTLKIRSTKLEDSAMYFCASSRQARNGYTFGSGTRLTVV.

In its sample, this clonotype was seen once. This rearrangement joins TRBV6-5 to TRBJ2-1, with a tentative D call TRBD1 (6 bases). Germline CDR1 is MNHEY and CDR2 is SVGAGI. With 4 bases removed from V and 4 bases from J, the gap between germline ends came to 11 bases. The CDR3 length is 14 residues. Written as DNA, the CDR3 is TGTGCCAGCAGTTTCGGACAGACTTACAATGAGCAGTTCTTC. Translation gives CASSFGQTYNEQFF.

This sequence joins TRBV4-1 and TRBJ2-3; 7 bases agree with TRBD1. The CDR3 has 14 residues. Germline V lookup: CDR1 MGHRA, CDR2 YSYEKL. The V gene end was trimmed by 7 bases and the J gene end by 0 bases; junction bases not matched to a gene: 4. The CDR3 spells CASTGQESTDTQYF. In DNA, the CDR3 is TGCGCCAGCACCGGACAGGAGAGCACAGATACGCAGTATTTT.

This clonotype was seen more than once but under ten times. The CDR3 bases are TGCGCCAGCAGCCTAGCGGGGGGCTCGGTCGAGCAGTACTTC. It yields the protein CASSLAGGSVEQYF. The chain employs TRBV4-1 and TRBJ2-7, with 10 bases lining up with TRBD2. The V and J ends lost 4 bases and 6 bases, in that order; junction bases with no gene match: 6. Germline CDR1 reads MGHRA; CDR2 reads YSYEKL. The CDR3 sequence is 14 residues long.

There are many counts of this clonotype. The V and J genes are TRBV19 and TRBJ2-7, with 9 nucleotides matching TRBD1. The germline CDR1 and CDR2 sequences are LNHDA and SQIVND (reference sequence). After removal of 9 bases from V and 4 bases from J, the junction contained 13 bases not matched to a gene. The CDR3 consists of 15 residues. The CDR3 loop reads CASALGDREVYEQYF. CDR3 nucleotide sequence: TGTGCCAGCGCGTTGGGGGACAGGGAGGTATACGAGCAGTACTTC.

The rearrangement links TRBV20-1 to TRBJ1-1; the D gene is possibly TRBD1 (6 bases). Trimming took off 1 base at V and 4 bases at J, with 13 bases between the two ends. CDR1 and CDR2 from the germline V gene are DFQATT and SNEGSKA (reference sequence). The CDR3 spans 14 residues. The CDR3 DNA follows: TGCAGTGCTAGAGTGTGGCAGGGGATCACTGAAGCTTTCTTT. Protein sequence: CSARVWQGITEAFF.

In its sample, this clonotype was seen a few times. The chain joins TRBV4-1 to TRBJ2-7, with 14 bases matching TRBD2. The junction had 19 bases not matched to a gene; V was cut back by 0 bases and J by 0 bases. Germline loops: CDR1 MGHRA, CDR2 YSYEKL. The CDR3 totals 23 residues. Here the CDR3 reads CASSQDLVFAGTSGGANSYEQYF. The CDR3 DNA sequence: TGCGCCAGCAGCCAAGATTTGGTCTTCGCCGGGACTAGCGGGGGAGCGAACTCCTACGAGCAGTACTTC.

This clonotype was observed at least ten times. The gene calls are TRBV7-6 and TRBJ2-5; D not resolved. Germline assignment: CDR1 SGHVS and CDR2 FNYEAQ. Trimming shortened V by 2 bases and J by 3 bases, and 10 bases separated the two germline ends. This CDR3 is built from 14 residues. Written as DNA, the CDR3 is TGTGCCAGCAGCTTATTTGAGTCAGAAGAGACCCAGTACTTC. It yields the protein CASSLFESEETQYF.

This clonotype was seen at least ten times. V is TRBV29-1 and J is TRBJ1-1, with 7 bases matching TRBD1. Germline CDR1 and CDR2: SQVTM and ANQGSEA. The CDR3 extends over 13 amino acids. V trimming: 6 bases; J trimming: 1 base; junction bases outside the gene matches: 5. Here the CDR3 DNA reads TGCAGCGTCTCCGGGACAGCGAACACTGAAGCTTTCTTT. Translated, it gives CSVSGTANTEAFF.

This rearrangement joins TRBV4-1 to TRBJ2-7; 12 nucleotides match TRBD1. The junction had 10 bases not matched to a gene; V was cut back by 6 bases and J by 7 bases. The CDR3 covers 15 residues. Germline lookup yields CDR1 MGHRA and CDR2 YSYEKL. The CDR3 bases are TGCGCCAGCAGGTCACCGGGACAGGGGGCGGGGGAGCAGTACTTC. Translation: CASRSPGQGAGEQYF.

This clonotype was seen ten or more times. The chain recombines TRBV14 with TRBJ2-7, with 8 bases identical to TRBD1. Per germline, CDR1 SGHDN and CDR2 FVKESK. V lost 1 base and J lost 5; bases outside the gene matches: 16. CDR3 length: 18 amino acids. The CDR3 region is CASSQGGMRTGYSHEQYF. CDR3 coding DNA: TGTGCCAGCAGCCAAGGGGGGATGAGGACAGGGTATTCCCACGAGCAGTACTTC.

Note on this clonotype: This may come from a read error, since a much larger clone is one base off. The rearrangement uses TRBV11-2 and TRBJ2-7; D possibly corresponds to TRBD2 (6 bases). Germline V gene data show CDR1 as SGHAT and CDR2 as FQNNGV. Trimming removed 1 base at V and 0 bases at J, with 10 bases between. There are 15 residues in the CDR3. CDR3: CASSLAGRGSYEQYF. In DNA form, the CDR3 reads TGTGCCAGCAGCTTAGCCGGGAGAGGCTCCTACGAGCAGTACTTC.

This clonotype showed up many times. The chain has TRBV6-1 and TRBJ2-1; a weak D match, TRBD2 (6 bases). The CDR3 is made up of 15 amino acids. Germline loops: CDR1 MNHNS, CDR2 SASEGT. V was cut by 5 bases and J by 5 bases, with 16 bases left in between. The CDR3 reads CASSPGTGQDNEQFF. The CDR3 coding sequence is TGTGCCAGCAGTCCCGGGACTGGACAAGACAATGAGCAGTTCTTC.

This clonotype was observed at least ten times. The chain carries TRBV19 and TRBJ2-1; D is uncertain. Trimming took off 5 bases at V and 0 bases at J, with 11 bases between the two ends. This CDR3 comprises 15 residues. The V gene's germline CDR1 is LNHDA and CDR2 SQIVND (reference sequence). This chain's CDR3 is CASSPRHVSYNEQFF. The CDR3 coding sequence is TGTGCCAGTAGTCCCCGACACGTCTCCTACAATGAGCAGTTCTTC.